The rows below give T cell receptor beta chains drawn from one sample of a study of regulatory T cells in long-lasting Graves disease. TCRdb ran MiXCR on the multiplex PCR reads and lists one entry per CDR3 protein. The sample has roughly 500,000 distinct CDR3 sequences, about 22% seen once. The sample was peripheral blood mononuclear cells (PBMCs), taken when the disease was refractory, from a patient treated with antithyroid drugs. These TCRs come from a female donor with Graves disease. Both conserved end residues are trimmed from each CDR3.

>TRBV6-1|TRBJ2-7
ASNGQGLGEQY
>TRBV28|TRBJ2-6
ASKFRDRGSGANVLT
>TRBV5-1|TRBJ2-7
ASSLTGITYEQY
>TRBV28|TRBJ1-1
ASSFGRTINTEAF
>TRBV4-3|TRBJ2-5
ASSQIEGQQETQY
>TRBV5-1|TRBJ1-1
ASSPQPEGGGTEAF
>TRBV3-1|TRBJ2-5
ASSQVNSQETQY
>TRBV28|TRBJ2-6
ASSPREGGSGANVLT
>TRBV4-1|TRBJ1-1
ASSQGVPGQGNTEAF
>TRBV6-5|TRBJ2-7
ASSYGGTNCEQY
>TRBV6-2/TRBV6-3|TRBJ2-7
ASSVGGYEQY
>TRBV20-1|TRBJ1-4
SAYSSTNEKLF
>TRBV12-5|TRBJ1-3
ASSQSGNTIY
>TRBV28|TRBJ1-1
ASSYVNTEAF
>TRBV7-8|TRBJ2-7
ASSLEGLGTYEQY
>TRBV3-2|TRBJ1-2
ASRREHPNYGYT
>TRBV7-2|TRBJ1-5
ASSEQTGVGNQPQH
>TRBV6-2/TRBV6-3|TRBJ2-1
ASSYASSYNEQF
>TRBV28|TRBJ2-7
ASSRHKFPDHYYEQY
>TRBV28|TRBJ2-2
ASSPSTLGGELF
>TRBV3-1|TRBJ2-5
ASSPPWAGQETQY
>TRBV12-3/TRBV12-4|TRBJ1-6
ASSFTGRNSPLH
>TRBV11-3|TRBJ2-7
ASSSWTGGDQYEQY
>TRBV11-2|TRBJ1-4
ASSPTTGKLQEKLF
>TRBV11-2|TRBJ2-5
ASSLDRANGETQY